The 17 T cell receptor beta chains below come from one sample, sequenced in a study of T cells in Graves' hyperthyroidism and ophthalmopathy. It was RNA transcripts that yielded the amplified TCR beta CDR3 regions. A first-round RT-PCR of the TCR CDR3 used the HTBI primer set. MiXCR, run by TCRdb on the multiplex PCR reads, gives a single entry per CDR3 protein. The sample lists 500,000 to 800,000 distinct CDR3 sequences, 14% occurring once. The specimen was blood. These receptors were taken from a woman aged 45-65 years with Graves' ophthalmopathy.

The chain carries TRBV28 and TRBJ2-3; D remains unclear. V lost 5 bases and J lost 2, with 14 bases in between. Germline CDR1 is MDHEN and CDR2 is SYDVKM. The CDR3 consists of 15 residues. The DNA for the CDR3 is TGTGCCAGCAGTCCCCCGATAAGAAACACAGATACGCAGTATTTT. Translation gives CASSPPIRNTDTQYF. Full variable domain (remainder filled in from reference TRBV28 and TRBJ2-3): DVKVTQSSRYLVKRTGEKVFLECVQDMDHENMFWYRQDPGLGLRLIYFSYDVKMKEKGDIPEGYSVSREKKERFSLILESASTNQTSMYLCASSPPIRNTDTQYFGPGTRLTVL.

This clonotype was observed many times. The chain joins TRBV28 to TRBJ1-2; D is unresolved. In germline, CDR1 is MDHEN, CDR2 SYDVKM. V lost 6 bases and J lost 4, with 12 bases in between. This CDR3 has 13 amino acids. The CDR3 reads CASSPVRGYGYTF. CDR3 coding DNA: TGTGCCAGCAGCCCTGTCCGGGGCTATGGCTACACCTTC.

This clonotype was seen at least ten times. The chain combines TRBV9 with TRBJ2-1; 7 bases map to TRBD2. The germline gives CDR1 SGDLS, CDR2 YYNGEE. This CDR3 is 14 amino acids long. V lost 6 bases to trimming and J lost 0 bases; unmatched junction nucleotides: 3. Written as DNA, the CDR3 is TGTGCCAGCATCCGGACTAGCTCCTACAATGAGCAGTTCTTC. Translation: CASIRTSSYNEQFF.

The V call is TRBV5-1, the J call TRBJ1-1; D perhaps matches TRBD1 (6 bases). Germline V lookup: CDR1 SGHRS, CDR2 YFSETQ. CDR3 length: 19 amino acids. Trimming took 2 bases from V and 1 from J, leaving 24 bases between them. CDR3 region: CASSFTHISLTGGNTEAFF. The CDR3 DNA follows: TGCGCCAGCAGCTTTACCCATATCTCCTTGACAGGTGGGAACACTGAAGCTTTCTTT.

A word on this clonotype: With a much larger clone just one base away, this may be a read error. This chain links TRBV12-3 or TRBV12-4 with TRBJ1-1; D gene ambiguous. The CDR3 loop spans 15 amino acids. Deletions cut 6 bases from V and 4 bases from J, with 18 bases between. The CDR3 here is CASSPRAGMSTEAFF. CDR3 nucleotides: TGTGCCAGCAGCCCACGGGCGGGGATGAGCACTGAAGCTTTCTTT.

Many counts were recorded for this clonotype. This chain joins TRBV10-3 and TRBJ2-4; the D gene is possibly TRBD2 (5 bases). The CDR3 has 15 residues. Germline CDR1 and CDR2: ENHRY and SYGVKD. Trimming left V 8 bases short and J 3 bases short, with 17 bases between. CDR3 region: CAIGSEGAGKNIQYF. The DNA of the CDR3 is TGTGCCATCGGATCCGAGGGCGCGGGCAAAAACATTCAGTACTTC.

This clonotype was seen at least ten times. The V and J genes are TRBV11-3 and TRBJ2-1; 10 bases map to TRBD1. J was trimmed by 0 bases and V by 5 bases; bases with no gene match: 1. The CDR3 totals 15 residues. CDR1 is SGHNT and CDR2 is YENEEA in the germline V gene. In DNA, the CDR3 is TGTGCCAGCAGCCGGGACAGGGGCTCCTACAATGAGCAGTTCTTC. Amino acids: CASSRDRGSYNEQFF.

Concerning this clonotype itself: This is likely a read error, given that the CDR3 carries no conserved phenylalanine or tryptophan at its end. This rearrangement joins TRBV28 to TRBJ1-2; D may be TRBD1 (6 bases). The germline CDR1 and CDR2 sequences are MDHEN and SYDVKM. V was pared by 5 bases and J by 3 bases, with 13 bases between. The CDR3 is made up of 14 amino acids. The DNA for the CDR3 is TGTGCCAGCAGTCCGTTGACAGGATACTATGGCTACACCCTC. Its translation is CASSPLTGYYGYTL.

This clonotype was picked up many times. The CDR3 DNA reads TGCAGTGCTAGAGGTAGAACGGGCACTGAAGCTTTCTTT. Protein product: CSARGRTGTEAFF. The chain carries TRBV20-1 and TRBJ1-1, with D hard to call. Looked up from germline, CDR1 is DFQATT and CDR2 is SNEGSKA (reference sequence). The CDR3 is 13 amino acids. Trimming shortened V by 1 base and J by 4 bases, and 10 bases separated the two germline ends.

This clonotype was observed a handful of times. The junction differs from germline at one of its ends, possibly a read error. The chain joins TRBV19 to TRBJ2-2; tentative D call: TRBD1 (7 bases). Germline V gene lookup returns CDR1 LNHDA and CDR2 SQIVND (reference sequence). The CDR3 is 17 amino acids. The CDR3 DNA is TGTGCCTGTAGTTCCGCGGGACAGCTCCTGGCCACCGGGGAGCTGTTTTTT. Its protein is CACSSAGQLLATGELFF.

J is TRBJ1-5 and V is TRBV19; the match to TRBD1 covers 7 bases. This CDR3 is built from 13 residues. Germline V gives CDR1 LNHDA, CDR2 SQIVND (reference sequence). V dropped 3 bases and J dropped 9; count of bases not matched to a gene: 5. The CDR3 region has the DNA TGTGCCAGTAGTATCCCCAGGGGGTGGCCCCAGCATTTT. This encodes CASSIPRGWPQHF.

This clonotype has at least ten counts. This chain uses TRBV12-3 or TRBV12-4 with TRBJ1-1; TRBD1 matches 8 bases. This CDR3 has 16 amino acids. V lost 5 bases, J lost 2 bases, and 10 bases stayed unmatched. The CDR3: CASSRTGTGLNTEAFF. The CDR3 DNA reads TGTGCCAGCAGTAGAACCGGGACAGGACTTAACACTGAAGCTTTCTTT.

The V and J genes are TRBV3-1 and TRBJ2-5, with 10 positions matching TRBD1. V lost 3 bases to trimming and J lost 5 bases; unmatched junction nucleotides: 6. This CDR3 contains 15 residues. Germline CDR1 and CDR2: LGHDT and YNNKEL (reference sequence). The CDR3 loop reads CASSQGTGAQETQYF. The CDR3 region has the DNA TGTGCCAGCAGCCAGGGGACAGGGGCGCAGGAGACCCAGTACTTC.

This clonotype was observed once. This chain links TRBV3-1 with TRBJ2-1, with D maybe TRBD2 (6 bases). V shed 5 bases and J shed 8 bases, with 16 bases lying between them. Germline V gene lookup returns CDR1 LGHDT and CDR2 YNNKEL (reference sequence). This CDR3 has 14 residues. The CDR3: CASSEGGPGHEQFF. The CDR3 nucleotides are TGTGCCAGCAGCGAGGGAGGCCCAGGCCATGAGCAGTTCTTC.

This clonotype was seen repeatedly, ten times or more. The CDR3: CAWSQNNYGYTF. The CDR3 region has the DNA TGTGCCTGGAGTCAGAATAACTATGGCTACACCTTC. The gene calls are TRBV30 and TRBJ1-2, with D hard to call. The CDR3 covers 12 residues. V dropped 2 bases and J dropped 1 base, with 5 bases sitting between them. Germline CDR1 GTSNPN, CDR2 SVGIG (reference sequence).

In this sample, this clonotype turned up many times. J is TRBJ2-1 and V is TRBV2; D call uncertain. The ends were cut back, 8 bases at V and 5 bases at J, with 7 bases in the middle. CDR3 length: 11 residues. Germline assignment: CDR1 SNHLY and CDR2 FYNNEI. The CDR3 spells CASGFHNEQFF. The CDR3 DNA follows: TGTGCCAGCGGGTTCCACAATGAGCAGTTCTTC. The complete variable domain, with remaining parts taken from reference TRBV2 and TRBJ2-1, reads EPEVTQTPSHQVTQMGQEVILRCVPISNHLYFYWYRQILGQKVEFLVSFYNNEISEKSEIFDDQFSVERPDGSNFTLKIRSTKLEDSAMYFCASGFHNEQFFGPGTRLTVL.

This clonotype was seen many times. As DNA, the CDR3 is TGCAGTGCTAGAGATAACAGGCAACTTGAAGCTTTCTTT. Translated, it gives CSARDNRQLEAFF. The J gene is TRBJ1-1, the V gene TRBV20-1, with TRBD1 as a possible D gene (5 bases). The CDR3 extends over 13 amino acids. Trimming stripped 0 bases from V and 7 bases from J, with 12 bases between. CDR1 and CDR2 (germline): DFQATT, SNEGSKA (reference sequence).